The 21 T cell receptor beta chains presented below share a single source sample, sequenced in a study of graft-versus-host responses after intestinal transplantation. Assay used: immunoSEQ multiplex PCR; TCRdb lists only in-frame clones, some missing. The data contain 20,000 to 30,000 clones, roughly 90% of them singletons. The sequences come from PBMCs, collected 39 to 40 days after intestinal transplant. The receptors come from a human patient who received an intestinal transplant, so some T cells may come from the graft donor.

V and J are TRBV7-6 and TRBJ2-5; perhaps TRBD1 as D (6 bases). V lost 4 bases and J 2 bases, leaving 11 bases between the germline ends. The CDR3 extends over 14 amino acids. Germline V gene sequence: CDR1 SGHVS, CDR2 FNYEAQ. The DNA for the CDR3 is TGTGCCAGCAGCTACCCAAGGGGGCAAGAGACCCAGTACTTC. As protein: CASSYPRGQETQYF.

The CDR3, as DNA: TGTGCCAGCATCGGGACAGACTCGTATCAGCCCCAGCATTTT. This translates into CASIGTDSYQPQHF. This chain links TRBV28 with TRBJ1-5, with 7 nucleotides matching TRBD1. With V trimmed by 7 bases and J by 5 bases, 8 bases remained unmatched. The CDR3 sequence is 14 residues long. Looked up from germline, CDR1 is MDHEN and CDR2 is SYDVKM.

CDR3 sequence: CASSATRGPQETQYF. The CDR3 nucleotides are TGTGCCAGCTCTGCGACCCGGGGGCCACAAGAGACCCAGTACTTC. The chain couples TRBV18 to TRBJ2-5; D may correspond to TRBD1 or TRBD2 (6 bases each). V was clipped by 6 bases and J by 2 bases, with 16 bases between them. Germline lookup yields CDR1 KGHSH and CDR2 LQKENI. This CDR3 spans 15 amino acids.

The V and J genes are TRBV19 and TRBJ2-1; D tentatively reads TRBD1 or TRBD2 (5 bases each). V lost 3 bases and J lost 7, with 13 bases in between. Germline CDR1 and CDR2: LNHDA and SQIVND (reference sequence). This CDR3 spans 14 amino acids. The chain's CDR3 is CASSIPGWGNEQFF. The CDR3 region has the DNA TGTGCCAGTAGTATTCCGGGATGGGGGAATGAGCAGTTCTTC. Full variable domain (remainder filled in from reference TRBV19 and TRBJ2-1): DGGITQSPKYLFRKEGQNVTLSCEQNLNHDAMYWYRQDPGQGLRLIYYSQIVNDFQKGDIAEGYSVSREKKESFPLTVTSAQKNPTAFYLCASSIPGWGNEQFFGPGTRLTVL.

The CDR3 DNA follows: TGCGCCAGCAGCCGAAAGTTCGGGACCCACGAAAAACTGTTTTTT. As protein: CASSRKFGTHEKLFF. The chain has TRBV4-3 and TRBJ1-4, with D possibly matching TRBD1 (5 bases). The CDR3 is made up of 15 amino acids. The V end was cut by 4 bases, the J end by 8 bases, with 17 bases between. Germline V gene sequence: CDR1 LGHNA, CDR2 YSLEER.

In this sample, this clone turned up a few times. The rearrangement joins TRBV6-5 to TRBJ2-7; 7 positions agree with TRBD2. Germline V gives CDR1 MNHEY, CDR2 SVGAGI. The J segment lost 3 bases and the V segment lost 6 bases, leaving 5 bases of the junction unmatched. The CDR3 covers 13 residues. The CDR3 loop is CASSPSGNYEQYF. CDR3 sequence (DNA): TGTGCCAGCAGCCCCAGCGGGAACTACGAGCAGTACTTC.

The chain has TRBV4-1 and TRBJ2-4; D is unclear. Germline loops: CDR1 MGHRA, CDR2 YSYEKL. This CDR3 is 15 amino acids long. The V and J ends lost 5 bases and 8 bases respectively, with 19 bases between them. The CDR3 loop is CASSSKSGPDDIQYF. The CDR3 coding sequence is TGCGCCAGCAGCAGCAAGAGTGGCCCGGATGACATTCAGTACTTC.

CDR3 DNA: TGTGCCACCAGCAGCTACAGGGGCCCTCCCTACAATGAGCAGTTCTTC. Translating gives CATSSYRGPPYNEQFF. This chain uses TRBV15 with TRBJ2-1; the match to TRBD1 covers 7 bases. Germline CDR1 LNHNV, CDR2 YYDKDF (reference sequence). This CDR3 is built from 16 residues. V trimming: 3 bases; J trimming: 2 bases; junction bases outside the gene matches: 7.

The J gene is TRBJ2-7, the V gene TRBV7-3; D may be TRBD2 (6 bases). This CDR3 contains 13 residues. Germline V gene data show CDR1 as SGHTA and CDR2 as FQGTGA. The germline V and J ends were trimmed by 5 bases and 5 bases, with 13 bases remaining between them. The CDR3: CASSPIGGDEQYF. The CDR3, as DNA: TGTGCCAGCAGCCCGATTGGCGGGGACGAGCAGTACTTC.

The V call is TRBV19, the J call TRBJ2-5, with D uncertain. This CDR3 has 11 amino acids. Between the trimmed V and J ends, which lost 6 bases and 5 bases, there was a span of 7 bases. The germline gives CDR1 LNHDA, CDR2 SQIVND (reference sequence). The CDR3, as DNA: TGTGCCAGTAGGGGGATGGAGACCCAGTACTTC. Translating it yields CASRGMETQYF.

DNA for the CDR3: TGTGCCAGTAGTTGGACAGGGAATGGACATGAGCAGTTCTTC. Amino acids: CASSWTGNGHEQFF. The chain uses TRBV19 and TRBJ2-1, with 8 positions matching TRBD1. V lost 5 bases and J lost 8; bases outside the gene matches: 8. This CDR3 is 14 amino acids long. Germline V lookup: CDR1 LNHDA, CDR2 SQIVND (reference sequence).

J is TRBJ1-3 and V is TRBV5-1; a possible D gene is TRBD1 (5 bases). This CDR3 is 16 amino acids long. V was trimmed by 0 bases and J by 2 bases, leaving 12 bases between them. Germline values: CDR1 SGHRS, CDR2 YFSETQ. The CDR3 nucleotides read TGCGCCAGCAGCTTGGGCCCTTGGGGCACTGGAAACACCATATATTTT. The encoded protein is CASSLGPWGTGNTIYF.

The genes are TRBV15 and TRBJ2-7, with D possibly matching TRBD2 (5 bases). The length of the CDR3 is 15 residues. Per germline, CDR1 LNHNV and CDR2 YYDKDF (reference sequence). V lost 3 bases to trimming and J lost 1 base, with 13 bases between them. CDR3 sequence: CATSRDSGLSYEQYF. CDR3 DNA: TGTGCCACCAGCAGGGACTCGGGCCTATCCTACGAGCAGTACTTC. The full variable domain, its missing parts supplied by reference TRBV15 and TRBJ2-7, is DAMVIQNPRYQVTQFGKPVTLSCSQTLNHNVMYWYQQKSSQAPKLLFHYYDKDFNNEADTPDNFQSRRPNTSFCFLDIRSPGLGDTAMYLCATSRDSGLSYEQYFGPGTRLTVT.

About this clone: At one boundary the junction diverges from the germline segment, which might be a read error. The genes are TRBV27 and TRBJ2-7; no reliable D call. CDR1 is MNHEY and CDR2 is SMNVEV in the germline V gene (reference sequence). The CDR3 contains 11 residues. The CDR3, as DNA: TGTGCCAGCAGTTTATCCTTCGAGCAGTACTTC. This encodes CASSLSFEQYF.

CDR3 sequence: CASSSRGANEQFF. The CDR3 DNA follows: TGTGCCAGCAGCTCCAGGGGTGCGAATGAGCAGTTCTTC. This rearrangement joins TRBV5-5 to TRBJ2-1, with D possibly TRBD1 on 6 matching bases. Per the germline V gene, CDR1 is SGHKS and CDR2 is YYEKEE (reference sequence). Trimming took 3 bases from V and 7 from J, leaving 11 bases between them. There are 13 residues in the CDR3. Full variable domain (missing parts from reference TRBV5-5 and TRBJ2-1): DAGVTQSPTHLIKTRGQQVTLRCSPISGHKSVSWYQQVLGQGPQFIFQYYEKEERGRGNFPDRFSARQFPNYSSELNVNALLLGDSALYLCASSSRGANEQFFGPGTRLTVL.

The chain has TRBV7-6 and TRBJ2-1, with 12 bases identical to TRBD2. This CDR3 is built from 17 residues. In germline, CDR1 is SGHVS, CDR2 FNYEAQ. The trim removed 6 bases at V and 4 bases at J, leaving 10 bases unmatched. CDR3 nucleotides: TGTGCCAGCAGTTTGGCTAGCGGGAGGGCCTCGTACAATGAGCAGTTCTTC. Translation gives CASSLASGRASYNEQFF.

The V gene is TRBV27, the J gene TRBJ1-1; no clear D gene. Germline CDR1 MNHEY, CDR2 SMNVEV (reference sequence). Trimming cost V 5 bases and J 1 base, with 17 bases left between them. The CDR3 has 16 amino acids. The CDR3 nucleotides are TGTGCCAGCAGTCCCCCAGTCGGGAGACGGAACACTGAAGCTTTCTTT. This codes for CASSPPVGRRNTEAFF.

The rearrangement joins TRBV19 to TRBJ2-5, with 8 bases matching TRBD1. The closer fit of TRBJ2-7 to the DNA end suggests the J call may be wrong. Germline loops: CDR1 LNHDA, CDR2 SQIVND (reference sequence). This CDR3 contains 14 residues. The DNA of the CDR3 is TGTGCCAGTAGTCCGGGGACAGGAACCTACGAGCAGTACTTC. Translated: CASSPGTGTYEQYF.

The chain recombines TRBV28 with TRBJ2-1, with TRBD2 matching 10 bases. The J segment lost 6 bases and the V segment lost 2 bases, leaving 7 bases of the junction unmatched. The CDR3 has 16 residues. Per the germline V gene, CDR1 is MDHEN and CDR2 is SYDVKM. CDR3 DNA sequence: TGTGCCAGCAGTTTAGCCCGTAGCGGGAGGCCCAATGAGCAGTTCTTC. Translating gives CASSLARSGRPNEQFF. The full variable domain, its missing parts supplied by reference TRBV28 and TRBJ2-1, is DVKVTQSSRYLVKRTGEKVFLECVQDMDHENMFWYRQDPGLGLRLIYFSYDVKMKEKGDIPEGYSVSREKKERFSLILESASTNQTSMYLCASSLARSGRPNEQFFGPGTRLTVL.

The DNA of the CDR3 is TGTGCCAGCAGCCAGGGTGGGGGCTACGAGCAGTACTTC. It yields the protein CASSQGGGYEQYF. The chain carries TRBV11-2 and TRBJ2-7; D possibly matches TRBD1 or TRBD2 (5 bases each). The V gene's germline CDR1 is SGHAT and CDR2 FQNNGV. The CDR3 totals 13 residues. Trimming took off 5 bases at V and 3 bases at J, with 11 bases between the two ends.

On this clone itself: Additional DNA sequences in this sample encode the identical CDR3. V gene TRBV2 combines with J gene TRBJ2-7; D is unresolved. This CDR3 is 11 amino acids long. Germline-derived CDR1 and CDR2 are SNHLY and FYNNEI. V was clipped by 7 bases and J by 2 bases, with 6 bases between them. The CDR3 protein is CASIGTYEQYF. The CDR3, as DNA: TGTGCCAGCATAGGAACCTACGAGCAGTACTTC.